This is a list of T cell receptor beta chains from one sample in a study of blood T cells in healthy people across ages. Via MiXCR, TCRdb re-called the 5' RACE reads, giving one row per CDR3 protein. The sample contains about 840,000 distinct CDR3 sequences, 25% to 35% of which appear only once. These sequences were also reported in another study, on T cells of mothers and their children.

The specimen was blood. These receptors were collected from a woman in her thirties or forties in good health. Each CDR3 is given with its conserved first and last residue. The D gene is left open where the match is weak. Size values are once, few and many counts, or a class for expanded clones, and some rows have none.

J	V	size	D	DNA	CDR3
TRBJ2-1	TRBV10-3	few	TRBD1	TGTGCCATCAGTGAGTCAGGGGGCGTAGGCAATGAGCAGTTCTTC	CAISESGGVGNEQFF
TRBJ1-1	TRBV5-1	few	-	TGCGCCAGCCTTGGGGTTGGAACTGAAGCTTTCTTT	CASLGVGTEAFF
TRBJ2-7	TRBV20-1	-	-	TGCAGTGCTAGGGGGAGTAGGGAGTGGGAGCAGTACTTC	CSARGSREWEQYF
TRBJ2-1	TRBV20-1	many	-	TGCAGTGCTAGTCTTAATGAGCAGTTCTTC	CSASLNEQFF
TRBJ2-2	TRBV29-1	many	-	TGCAGCGTGGAGGGGGGGAGCGGCACCGGGGAGCTGTTTTTT	CSVEGGSGTGELFF
TRBJ2-1	TRBV19	-	-	TGTGCCAGTAGTTCTAACCACCTACAAAGCTCCTACAATGAGCAGTTCTTC	CASSSNHLQSSYNEQFF
TRBJ2-2	TRBV2	once	-	TGTGCCAGCAGTGGTGGCACTAGCTGTGGCACTGGGGAGCTGTTTTTT	CASSGGTSCGTGELFF
TRBJ2-4	TRBV29-1	-	-	TGCAGCGCCCGCCCCGGGACATCCGCCAAAAACATTCAGTACTTC	CSARPGTSAKNIQYF
TRBJ2-5	TRBV7-3	-	-	TGTGCCAGCAGCTTAATCCTGGGGGAGACCCTGTACTTC	CASSLILGETLYF
TRBJ2-6	TRBV5-1	-	TRBD1	TGCGCCAGCAGCCCGAGGACAGGTCGAGGCTCTGGGGCCAACGCCCTGACTTTC	CASSPRTGRGSGANALTF
TRBJ2-1	TRBV24-1	many	TRBD2	TGTGCCACCAGTGAAGGCGGGGGGGGAGATGAGCAGTTCTTC	CATSEGGGGDEQFF
TRBJ2-1	TRBV24-1	-	-	TGTGCCACCAGTGAGCGGGACACCTCCTACAATGAGCAGTTCTTC	CATSERDTSYNEQFF
TRBJ2-1	TRBV10-3	-	-	TGTGCCATCAGTGACCGCCGGGACGCTGCCGATGAGCAGTTCTTC	CAISDRRDAADEQFF
TRBJ2-4	TRBV6-1	many	TRBD2	TGTGCCAGCAGTGGGGAGCGGGGGAGAAACATTCAGTACTTC	CASSGERGRNIQYF
TRBJ1-1	TRBV4-1	few	TRBD1	TGCGCCAGCAGCCAAACGGAGGGGGCGAACACTGAAGCTTTCTTT	CASSQTEGANTEAFF
TRBJ1-2	TRBV7-2	few	-	TGTGCCAGCAGCTTAAGTGGGGAAGGAGGCTACACCTTC	CASSLSGEGGYTF
TRBJ2-5	TRBV28	few	TRBD2	TGTGTGGCGGGGGGCGGGGAGACCCAGTACTTC	CVAGGGETQYF
TRBJ2-7	TRBV3-1	-	-	TGTGCCAGCAGCCAAGTGGGGAGTGAGACCTACGAGCAGTACTTC	CASSQVGSETYEQYF
TRBJ2-3	TRBV20-1	-	TRBD2	TGCAGTGCTAGGGAACTAGCGGGGGCAGCAGATACGCAGTATTTT	CSARELAGAADTQYF
TRBJ2-1	TRBV27	-	-	TGTGCCAGCAGTTTAGATGCTCTCTCCTACAATGAGCAGTTCTTC	CASSLDALSYNEQFF
TRBJ2-7	TRBV5-1	few	TRBD2	TGCGCCAGCAGCTCGCATAGGGGGACTAGCGGGGGCCGCTCCTACGAGCAGTACTTC	CASSSHRGTSGGRSYEQYF
TRBJ1-1	TRBV25-1	few	-	TGTGCCAGCAGTGACCACAGCCTTCTTGGGGGCACTGAAGCTTTCTTT	CASSDHSLLGGTEAFF